The rows below give T cell receptor beta chains drawn from one sample of a study of cytomegalovirus exposure and HLA in healthy donors. Sequenced by immunoSEQ multiplex PCR; TCRdb stores in-frame clones only, minus some. Of 60,000 to 70,000 clones listed, around 70% are singletons. The material sequenced was PBMCs. These receptors were collected from a woman aged 25 to 39 in good health and CMV-seronegative. Both conserved end residues are part of each CDR3.

>TRBV10-3|TRBJ2-6
CAISDGSGANVLTF
>TRBV6-5|TRBJ2-2
CASSYSGRGVGELFF
>TRBV7-2|TRBJ2-7
CASSLVFRAGGPPEQYF
>TRBV29-1|TRBJ2-1
CSSPGEGQVNEQFF
>TRBV4-3|TRBJ1-1
CASSQDLTNTEAFF
>TRBV5-1|TRBJ2-3
CASSSGQGYTDTQYF
>TRBV27|TRBJ1-5
CASSLRGYQPQHF
>TRBV19|TRBJ1-6
CASSIGGSPLHF
>TRBV10-1|TRBJ1-1
CASIRVRTITGTPYTEAFF
>TRBV25-1|TRBJ2-1
CASAQGYNEQFF
>TRBV28|TRBJ1-1
CASSLWQTEAFF
>TRBV5-8|TRBJ1-1
CASSLEGAMNTEAFF
>TRBV1|TRBJ1-1
CTRKERGTEAFF
>TRBV27|TRBJ1-2
CATGRDAGLNGYTF
>TRBV30|TRBJ1-2
CAWRYRDRNYGYTF
>TRBV10-2|TRBJ1-1
CASRATGAYTEAFF
>TRBV28|TRBJ1-1
CASSSPGTGGGNAFF
>TRBV4-1|TRBJ1-2
CASSQDAGAEMGYTF
>TRBV2|TRBJ2-1
CASRAGTSGVHEQFF
>TRBV6-1|TRBJ2-1
CASSVSGGAYNEQFF
>TRBV5-1|TRBJ2-3
CASSPGRVGGDTQYF
>TRBV9|TRBJ1-3
CASSDRGHTIYF
>TRBV29-1|TRBJ1-6
CSVAAGQGTDSPLHF
>TRBV6-6|TRBJ1-1
CASSSRPQGEAFF
>TRBV14|TRBJ2-7
CASSQQAYEQYF
>TRBV11-2|TRBJ1-2
CASSFRQGVDYGYTF
>TRBV7-2|NA
CASSFRRTSGGDYEQYF
>TRBV30|TRBJ2-5
CAWSLIQETQYF
>TRBV19|TRBJ2-3
CASSFTGSTDTQYF
>TRBV6-4|TRBJ1-1
CASSADRDTEAFF
>TRBV6-1|TRBJ2-2
CASNLQGQATGELFF